The subject of this entry is one TCR beta chain. Antigen specificity is unknown. This sample is drawn from a study of CD4 T cells in relation to SARS-CoV-2 and coronaviruses. TCRdb keeps only in-frame clones here, not all; method: immunoSEQ multiplex PCR. This table has some 30,000 clones, 76% appearing once. CD4+ T cells from unexposed donors were obtained before the COVID-19 pandemic (2011-2018). After about 10 days of culture, CD4+ T cells were isolated. The clonotype comes from a human donor in good health. The sequencing sample was made of CD4+ T cells from PBMCs, cultured in vitro.

The CDR3 DNA sequence: TGTGCCAGCAGTGATTTGGTGGTCTATGGCACTGAAGCTTTCTTT. Protein sequence: CASSDLVVYGTEAFF. The chain recombines TRBV6-1 with TRBJ1-1; the D is unclear. V was cut by 3 bases and J by 4 bases, with 15 bases left in between. This CDR3 region has 15 residues. The V gene's germline CDR1 is MNHNS and CDR2 SASEGT.